Here is one TCR beta chain with its context. The antigen it binds to is not known. Per-base qualities were not stored, and no clone one base away is much larger. The data belong to a study of blood T cell repertoires in COVID-19 (dated by TCRdb to 2020 to 2022). Context from the whole study: Samples covering the acute and convalescent phases of COVID-19 were provided by collaborators in the United States, Italy and Spain. The prospective study material was composed of cDNA or gDNA derived from T cells, B-cell-depleted T cells, or PBMCs. Deeply sampled blood TCRbeta repertoires from subjects exposed to, actively infected with, or recovered from COVID-19 were included in the dataset. The repertoires were released in a freely available public database meant as a resource for research on the immune response to SARS-CoV-2. The samples were drawn from two sources: the first 160 participants of the ongoing ImmuneRACE study, and approximately 1,300 subjects contributed by 6 global collaborators. A de-identified subject ID, COVID-19 status, age in years and sex were almost always included in the sample metadata. HLA class I and class II types, where available, came from metadata supplied by the sample provider rather than from assay-based typing.

From the cysteine through the phenylalanine, the CDR3 covers 15 amino acids. The entry retains the CDR3 DNA only, 45 bases that are in frame from base 1. According to the germline V gene, CDR1 reads SGDLS and CDR2 reads YYNGEE. Deletion took 4 bases off V and 0 bases off J, with a span of 11 bases between the germline ends. The immunoSEQ Assay, a bias-controlled multiplex PCR, was used to amplify TCRbeta CDR3 regions from genomic DNA. From the authors' description of their analysis: The number of nucleated cells in each sample was estimated by amplification of reference gene primers within the assay. To quantify the absolute abundance of each unique TCRbeta CDR3 rearrangement, sequence reads were collapsed and filtered. For each sample, productive Simpson clonality was calculated by taking the square root of Simpson's diversity index across productive rearrangements. TCRdb's version of the immuneACCESS table is confined to in-frame rearrangements and falls short of the full clone set. An unresolved V gene accounts for under half of the shortfall where checked; the remainder is of unknown origin. V and J calls and clone size follow that table, whereas D and trimming were derived from the DNA. The table for this sample lists about 230,000 clones; 65% to 90% of them were counted only once. The leading ten clones occupy approximately 10% of the sample.

Study-level results and caveats: How much clinical and demographic metadata was included differed by source and by participant, and the metadata was provided uncurated.

In Seattle, one collaborating source enrolled patients while the infection was active and tracked those patients longitudinally over the course of disease. Collaborating institutions collected whole blood in K2EDTA tubes following their own protocols. For TCRbeta analysis, collaborators shipped samples in one of three forms: frozen whole blood, isolated PBMCs, or DNA extracted from either of those sample types. This sequence was found in a man aged 45-65 years with COVID-19, enrolled during active disease. The specimen sequenced was peripheral blood. The rearranged chain carries TRBV9 and TRBJ1-3; the D gene cannot be resolved reliably. CDR3 loop: CASSPISGSGNTIYF. Here is the DNA: TGTGCCAGCAGCCCCATCTCGGGCTCTGGAAACACCATATATTTT.